This T cell receptor (beta chain) appears in the sequencing data of a study of blood T cell repertoires in COVID-19. About the study: Both acute and convalescent COVID-19 samples were obtained from the United States, Italy and Spain.

This clone was detected only once. TCRdb's table, derived via immunoSEQ multiplex PCR, lists solely in-frame clones and lacks some. The data show hundreds of thousands of clones, approximately 83% seen once. Germline CDR1 and CDR2: SGHNT and YYREEE (reference sequence). The CDR3 runs to 14 residues. After removal of 1 base from V and 7 bases from J, the junction contained 5 bases not matched to a gene. The TCR originated in a woman aged 25-40 years with COVID-19, enrolled during active disease. The rearrangement joins TRBV5-4 to TRBJ2-7, with 10 bases aligning to TRBD2. The sequencing sample was made of peripheral blood. The CDR3 reads CASSLLASGREQYF. In DNA, the CDR3 is TGTGCCAGCAGCTTGCTGGCTAGCGGGAGAGAGCAGTACTTC.